This is a list of T cell receptor beta chains from one sample in a study of technical replicates of blood from a few donors. Data came from immunoSEQ multiplex PCR; TCRdb stores just in-frame clones and leaves some out. This sample has roughly 6,500 clones, with around 96% found just once. Sequencing was performed on PBMCs. The receptor set was obtained from a human donor in good health. Each CDR3 is given with its conserved first and last residue. The D gene is left open where the match is weak. Size values are once, few and many counts, or a class for expanded clones, and some rows have none.

-	TRBJ2-7	TRBV14	TRBD1	CASRGQGTYEQYF	TGTGCCTCGAGGGGACAGGGGACCTACGAGCAGTACTTC
once	TRBJ1-2	TRBV5-1	TRBD1	CASSPDRDYGYTF	TGCGCCAGCAGCCCGGACAGGGACTATGGCTACACCTTC
-	TRBJ2-7	TRBV9	-	CASSPQTSFYEQYF	TGTGCCAGCAGCCCCCAGACTAGTTTCTACGAGCAGTACTTC
once	TRBJ1-3	TRBV18	TRBD1	CASSPDRGRNTIYF	TGTGCCAGCTCACCAGACAGGGGGAGAAACACCATATATTTT
once	TRBJ2-7	TRBV6-1	TRBD1	CASSLGGTGVDEQYF	TGTGCCAGCAGTCTAGGGGGGACAGGGGTAGACGAGCAGTACTTC
once	TRBJ1-1	TRBV19	-	CASSIDQGWNAEAFF	TGTGCCAGTAGTATAGATCAGGGCTGGAACGCTGAAGCTTTCTTT
-	TRBJ2-7	TRBV6-6	TRBD1	CASSYTGDPYEQYF	TGTGCCAGCAGTTACACAGGGGACCCCTACGAGCAGTACTTC
-	TRBJ1-5	TRBV18	TRBD1	CASSPRQGEQPQHF	TGTGCCAGCTCACCAAGACAGGGGGAACAGCCCCAGCATTTT
once	TRBJ2-2	TRBV6-5	TRBD1	CASSYSRTGGSGELFF	TGTGCCAGCAGTTACTCCAGGACAGGGGGGTCCGGGGAGCTGTTTTTT
-	TRBJ2-1	TRBV5-1	TRBD2	CASSSWTSGSVFF	TGCGCCAGCAGCTCGTGGACTAGCGGCAGCGTGTTCTTC
-	TRBJ2-7	TRBV2	-	CASTLAGLDEQYF	TGTGCCAGCACCCTCGCGGGACTCGACGAGCAGTACTTC
once	TRBJ1-5	TRBV30	-	CAWSPDSFNQPQHF	TGTGCCTGGAGTCCGGACAGCTTCAATCAGCCCCAGCATTTT
-	TRBJ2-2	TRBV5-1	TRBD2	CASSLTLAGTGELFF	TGCGCCAGCAGCTTGACACTAGCGGGGACCGGGGAGCTGTTTTTT
-	TRBJ2-7	TRBV7-2	TRBD1	CASSFNRGQGTYEQYF	TGTGCCAGCAGCTTTAATAGGGGACAGGGTACCTACGAGCAGTACTTC
-	TRBJ1-2	TRBV7-9	-	CASSLDGGGGYTF	TGTGCCAGCAGCTTAGATGGGGGAGGAGGCTACACCTTC